This passage covers 19 T cell receptor beta chains from one sample sequenced in a study of T cells after posttransplantation cyclophosphamide. Using immunoSEQ multiplex PCR, the repertoire was profiled, and TCRdb retains in-frame clones only, with some absent. Observed in the sample are roughly 35,000 clones, none of them singletons. Sample: PBMCs. Every receptor here comes from a girl aged 10 to 17 in good health, CMV-negative, and a related stem cell transplant donor.

This rearrangement joins TRBV7-9 to TRBJ2-1, with 8 bases fitting TRBD2. This CDR3 has 18 amino acids. V shed 4 bases and J 2 bases; nucleotides not matched to a gene: 13. Germline assignment: CDR1 SEHNR and CDR2 FQNEAQ (reference sequence). The CDR3 protein is CASSSSPLAGGTYNEQFF. The CDR3 DNA reads TGTGCCAGCAGCTCGAGCCCCCTAGCGGGTGGAACCTACAATGAGCAGTTCTTC. Combining the CDR3 with reference TRBV7-9 and TRBJ2-1 gives the whole variable domain DTGVSQNPRHKITKRGQNVTFRCDPISEHNRLYWYRQTLGQGPEFLTYFQNEAQLEKSRLLSDRFSAERPKGSFSTLEIQRTEQGDSAMYLCASSSSPLAGGTYNEQFFGPGTRLTVL.

This clone was recorded many times. This chain uses TRBV28 with TRBJ1-3; TRBD1 matches at 7 bases. CDR1 is MDHEN and CDR2 is SYDVKM in the germline V gene. The J segment lost 0 bases and the V segment lost 5 bases, leaving 7 bases of the junction unmatched. CDR3 length: 16 residues. This CDR3 reads CASSGDSLYSGNTIYF. The DNA of the CDR3 is TGTGCCAGCAGTGGGGACAGCCTTTACTCTGGAAACACCATATATTTT.

This clone was seen repeatedly, ten times or more. The rearrangement links TRBV2 to TRBJ2-3; TRBD1 matches 7 bases. The CDR3 consists of 14 residues. With 7 bases clipped from V and 1 base from J, the junction kept 5 bases outside the gene matches. Germline assignment: CDR1 SNHLY and CDR2 FYNNEI. Here the CDR3 reads CASIGTERTDTQYF. Written as DNA, the CDR3 is TGTGCCAGCATCGGGACAGAACGCACAGATACGCAGTATTTT.

In its sample, this clone was seen many times. The chain joins TRBV6-6 to TRBJ2-2; D might be TRBD2 (6 bases). The V end lost 6 bases, the J end lost 7 bases, and 18 bases lay between the germline ends. In germline, CDR1 is MNHNY, CDR2 SVGAGI (reference sequence). CDR3 length equals 15 residues. CDR3 region: CASRPDLAYGGELFF. The CDR3 DNA reads as TGTGCCAGCAGACCAGATCTAGCGTATGGCGGGGAGCTGTTTTTT.

This clone came up many times. The chain links TRBV7-3 to TRBJ2-2; a weak D match, TRBD1 (6 bases). V was shortened by 3 bases and J by 8 bases, with 16 bases between the two germline ends. The CDR3 covers 15 residues. Per the germline V gene, CDR1 is SGHTA and CDR2 is FQGTGA. Here the CDR3 DNA reads TGTGCCAGCAGCTTCAACAGGGCTGGTATGGGGGAGCTGTTTTTT. This codes for CASSFNRAGMGELFF.

This clone has a count of ten or more. The chain joins TRBV4-1 to TRBJ2-5, with a tentative D call TRBD2 (5 bases). In germline, CDR1 is MGHRA, CDR2 YSYEKL. This CDR3 spans 15 amino acids. V lost 0 bases and J 1 base, leaving 9 bases between the germline ends. The CDR3 here is CASSQEGLSQETQYF. The CDR3 DNA follows: TGCGCCAGCAGCCAAGAAGGACTGTCCCAAGAGACCCAGTACTTC.

Ten or more counts support this clone. The chain is built from TRBV2 and TRBJ1-2; TRBD1 matches 8 bases. CDR1 is SNHLY, CDR2 FYNNEI, per germline. This CDR3 has 15 amino acids. V shed 6 bases, J shed 5 bases, and the junction held 11 bases outside the gene matches. CDR3 nucleotides: TGTGCCAGCAGGACGGCGAGGACAGGGATATATGGCTACACCTTC. Its protein product is CASRTARTGIYGYTF.

This clone was counted a few times. The rearrangement uses TRBV29-1 and TRBJ2-5; D possibly corresponds to TRBD1 (6 bases). The J call may be wrong; the DNA end is better matched by TRBJ2-7. CDR3 length: 13 amino acids. Germline-derived CDR1 and CDR2 are SQVTM and ANQGSEA. This chain's CDR3 is CSARTPGAVEQYF. CDR3 sequence (DNA): TGCAGCGCCAGGACACCAGGGGCGGTCGAGCAGTACTTC.

The chain links TRBV9 to TRBJ1-4; TRBD1 agrees at 7 bases. The CDR3 is 14 amino acids. J gave up 6 bases and V 8 bases, and 10 bases lay outside the gene matches. CDR1 and CDR2 from the germline V gene are SGDLS and YYNGEE. CDR3 loop: CASMRGRLYEKLFF. As DNA, the CDR3 is TGTGCCAGTATGAGGGGGCGCTTATATGAAAAACTGTTTTTT. Full variable domain (outside the CDR3, taken from reference TRBV9 and TRBJ1-4): DSGVTQTPKHLITATGQRVTLRCSPRSGDLSVYWYQQSLDQGLQFLIQYYNGEERAKGNILERFSAQQFPDLHSELNLSSLELGDSALYFCASMRGRLYEKLFFGSGTQLSVL.

This clone was seen many times. This rearrangement joins TRBV5-3 to TRBJ1-1, with 7 bases aligning to TRBD1. TRBV5-3 is designated an ORF whose function remains uncertain. The trim removed 4 bases at V and 0 bases at J, leaving 15 bases unmatched. The CDR3 loop spans 18 amino acids. CDR3 DNA: TGTGCCAGAAGCCAACCCTTCCGGGACAGACCATTGAACACTGAAGCTTTCTTT. Translated: CARSQPFRDRPLNTEAFF.

This clone was detected only a few times. J is TRBJ1-6 and V is TRBV9; 7 bases fit TRBD1. V trimming: 2 bases; J trimming: 7 bases; junction bases outside the gene matches: 3. The CDR3 is made up of 14 amino acids. CDR1 and CDR2 (germline): SGDLS, YYNGEE. CDR3 in amino acids: CASSVTGRNSPLHF. DNA of the CDR3: TGTGCCAGCAGCGTGACAGGGCGGAATTCACCCCTCCACTTT.

V gene TRBV28 combines with J gene TRBJ2-1, with D possibly matching TRBD1 (5 bases). Germline lookup yields CDR1 MDHEN and CDR2 SYDVKM. The CDR3 contains 15 residues. V was clipped by 2 bases and J by 8 bases, with 16 bases between them. The CDR3 sequence is CASSLKGRVRDEQFF. The CDR3 nucleotides are TGTGCCAGCAGTTTAAAAGGCAGGGTAAGGGATGAGCAGTTCTTC.

This clone was observed at least ten times. This sequence joins TRBV5-5 and TRBJ2-3; TRBD1 aligns across 9 bases. V shed 0 bases, J shed 5 bases, and the junction held 7 bases outside the gene matches. From germline, CDR1 is SGHKS and CDR2 YYEKEE (reference sequence). The CDR3 runs to 16 residues. CDR3 residues: CASSLGGTGPRDTQYF. The CDR3 DNA follows: TGTGCCAGCAGCTTGGGAGGGACAGGGCCGAGAGATACGCAGTATTTT.

This clone was seen many times. The chain recombines TRBV27 with TRBJ2-7, with TRBD1 as a possible D gene (6 bases). Germline loops: CDR1 MNHEY, CDR2 SMNVEV (reference sequence). The CDR3 has 13 amino acids. V was trimmed by 5 bases and J by 2 bases, leaving 10 bases between them. This CDR3 reads CASSPGQTYEQYF. The DNA for the CDR3 is TGTGCCAGCAGTCCCGGACAGACCTACGAGCAGTACTTC.

This clone was seen repeatedly, ten times or more. The chain uses TRBV6-5 and TRBJ1-5; D gene unclear. Germline-derived CDR1 and CDR2 are MNHEY and SVGAGI. This CDR3 has 13 amino acids. V was clipped by 5 bases and J by 8 bases, with 13 bases between them. The CDR3 here is CASSATPIEPQHF. The CDR3 DNA follows: TGTGCCAGCAGTGCAACCCCTATAGAGCCCCAGCATTTT.

This clone occurred many times. The V and J genes are TRBV29-1 and TRBJ1-2; 9 bases are shared with TRBD1. V was clipped by 6 bases and J by 6 bases; unmatched bases: 8. Germline-derived CDR1 and CDR2 are SQVTM and ANQGSEA. The CDR3 consists of 13 residues. For the CDR3, the DNA is TGCAGCGTCGACAGGGGGAGGGGGGATGGCTACACCTTC. It specifies CSVDRGRGDGYTF.

This clone was detected ten times or more. The rearrangement links TRBV19 to TRBJ1-6; 7 nucleotides line up with TRBD1. The germline V gene encodes CDR1 LNHDA and CDR2 SQIVND (reference sequence). The V gene end was trimmed by 7 bases and the J gene end by 8 bases; junction bases not matched to a gene: 8. The CDR3 has 14 residues. The CDR3 nucleotides are TGTGCCAGTAACCTACGGGACAGCTATTCACCCCTCCACTTT. Residues: CASNLRDSYSPLHF.

The sample holds a few counts of this clone. Mismatch with germline at one junction end may stem from a read error. CDR3 sequence (DNA): TGCAGCGTCGAAGACAGTAGCTCCTACGAGCGGTACTTC. This encodes CSVEDSSSYERYF. The V call is TRBV29-1, the J call TRBJ2-7; D may be TRBD1 (5 bases). Germline V lookup: CDR1 SQVTM, CDR2 ANQGSEA. The CDR3 consists of 13 residues.

This clone was seen many times. V is TRBV7-9 and J is TRBJ2-1, with 8 positions matching TRBD1. Germline-derived CDR1 and CDR2 are SEHNR and FQNEAQ (reference sequence). J lost 2 bases, V lost 3 bases, and 6 bases had no gene match. This CDR3 is built from 16 residues. CDR3 bases: TGTGCCAGCAGCTTTGCAGGGGGCCCACCCTACAATGAGCAGTTCTTC. Amino acids: CASSFAGGPPYNEQFF.